This TCR beta chain is from a study of shared clonotypes between healthy human individuals. About the research overall: Researchers assigned three CD4 naive, three CD4 memory, two CD8 naive and one CD8 memory plate to each donor.

The study, taken as a whole, reports: Larger estimated richness was generally seen in naive subsets than in memory subsets. Deeper or shallower sequencing was expected to change how clonotypes are shared among donors. The researchers took only blood, and tissue repertoires probably look different.

The CDR3 totals 15 residues. Germline CDR1 is MDHEN and CDR2 is SYDVKM. The junction had 9 bases not matched to a gene; V was cut back by 1 base and J by 7 bases. The repertoire was sequenced with immunoSEQ multiplex PCR; TCRdb's copy has only in-frame clones and lacks some. Here the sample spans roughly 1 million clones, approximately 72% being singletons. In this sample, this clone turned up once. Its target is unknown. V and J are TRBV28 and TRBJ1-2; 7 nucleotides line up with TRBD1. Sequencing was done on a sample of memory CD4+ T cells sorted from blood. Described subset: CD45RA-negative fraction. The TCR originated in a man younger than 30 in good health. CDR3 DNA sequence: TGTGCCAGCAGTTTATCGATTCAGGGGGGACGTGGCTACACCTTC. Translated, it gives CASSLSIQGGRGYTF.